These 3 T cell receptor beta chains share one sample of origin, sequenced in a study of beta chain features in type 1 diabetes. Expressed TCRB transcripts were sequenced after all isolated RNA was converted to cDNA. Here immunoSEQ multiplex PCR was the method, and the copy in TCRdb shows in-frame clones only, minus some. Among 300,000 or so clones listed, approximately 14% were seen once. These TCRs' antigens remain unknown. Study-wide findings and caveats: Type 1 diabetes patients had TCRB CDR3s that were shorter (moderately but significantly so) in all four CD4+ subsets.

Specimen: naive CD4+ T cells from blood. These receptors all come from a man in his thirties or forties with type 1 diabetes.

In this sample, this clone turned up a few times. The rearrangement links TRBV9 to TRBJ1-1, with D unresolved. V was shortened by 0 bases and J by 1 base, with 13 bases between the two germline ends. Germline V CDR1 and CDR2: SGDLS, YYNGEE. The CDR3 spans 16 residues. This chain's CDR3 is CASSVGGMSRNTEAFF. The CDR3 DNA follows: TGTGCCAGCAGCGTAGGAGGGATGTCAAGGAACACTGAAGCTTTCTTT. The full variable domain, its missing parts supplied by reference TRBV9 and TRBJ1-1, is DSGVTQTPKHLITATGQRVTLRCSPRSGDLSVYWYQQSLDQGLQFLIQYYNGEERAKGNILERFSAQQFPDLHSELNLSSLELGDSALYFCASSVGGMSRNTEAFFGQGTRLTVV.

This clone was picked up a small number of times. The rearrangement links TRBV7-9 to TRBJ2-3; 9 bases map to TRBD1. The V gene's germline CDR1 is SEHNR and CDR2 FQNEAQ (reference sequence). CDR3 length: 16 residues. V shed 5 bases and J 4 bases; nucleotides not matched to a gene: 10. The CDR3 spells CASSLLGQGTADTQYF. The CDR3 DNA sequence: TGTGCCAGCAGCCTCCTAGGACAGGGGACCGCAGATACGCAGTATTTT.

Only a few counts were recorded for this clone. This chain uses TRBV18 with TRBJ1-1; D unclear. The CDR3 contains 14 residues. Germline V CDR1 and CDR2: KGHSH, LQKENI. V lost 0 bases to trimming and J lost 0 bases, with 5 bases between them. The CDR3: CASSPPSLNTEAFF. For the CDR3, the DNA is TGTGCCAGCTCACCACCATCTCTGAACACTGAAGCTTTCTTT.